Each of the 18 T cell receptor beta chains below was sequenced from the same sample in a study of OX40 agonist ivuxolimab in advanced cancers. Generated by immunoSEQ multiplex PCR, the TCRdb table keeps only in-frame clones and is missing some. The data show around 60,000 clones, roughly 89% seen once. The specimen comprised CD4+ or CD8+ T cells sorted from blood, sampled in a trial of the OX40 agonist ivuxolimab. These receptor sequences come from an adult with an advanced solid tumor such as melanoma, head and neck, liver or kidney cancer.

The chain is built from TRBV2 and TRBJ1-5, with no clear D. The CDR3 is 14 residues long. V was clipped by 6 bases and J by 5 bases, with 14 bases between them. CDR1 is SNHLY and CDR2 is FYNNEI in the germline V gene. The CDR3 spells CASSPKGRDQPQHF. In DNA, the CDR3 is TGTGCCAGCAGCCCAAAGGGCAGAGATCAGCCCCAGCATTTT.

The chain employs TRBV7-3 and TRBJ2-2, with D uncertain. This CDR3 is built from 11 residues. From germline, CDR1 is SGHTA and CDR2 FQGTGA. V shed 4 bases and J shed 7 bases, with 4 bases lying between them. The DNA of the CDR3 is TGTGCCAGCAGCTCGAACGGGGAGCTGTTTTTT. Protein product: CASSSNGELFF.

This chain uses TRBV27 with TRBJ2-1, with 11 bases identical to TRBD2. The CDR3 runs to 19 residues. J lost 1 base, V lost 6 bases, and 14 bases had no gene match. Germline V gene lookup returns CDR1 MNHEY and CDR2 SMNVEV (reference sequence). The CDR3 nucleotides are TGTGCCAGCAGGGCCGGGACAAGGGGGACTAGCGGTTCCTACAATGAGCAGTTCTTC. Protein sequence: CASRAGTRGTSGSYNEQFF.

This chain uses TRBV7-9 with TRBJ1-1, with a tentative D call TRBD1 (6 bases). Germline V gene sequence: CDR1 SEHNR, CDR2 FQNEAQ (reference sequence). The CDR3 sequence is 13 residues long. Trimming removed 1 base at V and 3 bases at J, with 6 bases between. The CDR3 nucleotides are TGTGCCAGCAGCTTAGGGGGGCACACTGAAGCTTTCTTT. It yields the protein CASSLGGHTEAFF.

The CDR3 reads CASSSYRGISYNEQFF. CDR3 in DNA: TGTGCCAGCAGTTCGTACAGGGGTATTTCCTACAATGAGCAGTTCTTC. The chain combines TRBV27 with TRBJ2-1; the match to TRBD1 covers 7 bases. V was pared by 4 bases and J by 1 base, with 7 bases of the junction left unmatched. The germline CDR1 and CDR2 sequences are MNHEY and SMNVEV (reference sequence). The CDR3 consists of 16 residues.

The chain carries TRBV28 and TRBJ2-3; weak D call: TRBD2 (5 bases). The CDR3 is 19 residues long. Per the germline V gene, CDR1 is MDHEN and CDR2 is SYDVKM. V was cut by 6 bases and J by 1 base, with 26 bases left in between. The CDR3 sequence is CASSPGLASFGVGTDTQYF. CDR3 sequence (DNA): TGTGCCAGCAGCCCGGGCTTAGCGAGCTTTGGCGTTGGCACAGATACGCAGTATTTT.

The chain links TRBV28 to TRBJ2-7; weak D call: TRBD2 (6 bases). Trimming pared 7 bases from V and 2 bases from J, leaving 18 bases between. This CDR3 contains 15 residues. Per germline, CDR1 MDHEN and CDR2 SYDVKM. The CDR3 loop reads CASNPSGGAAYEQYF. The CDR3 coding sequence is TGTGCCAGCAACCCATCAGGAGGGGCGGCCTACGAGCAGTACTTC.

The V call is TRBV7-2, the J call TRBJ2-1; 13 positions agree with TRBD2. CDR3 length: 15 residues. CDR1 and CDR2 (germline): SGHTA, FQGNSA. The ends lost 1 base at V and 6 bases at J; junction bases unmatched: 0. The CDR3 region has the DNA TGTGCCAGCAGCTTAGGGACTAGCGGGAGCAATGAGCAGTTCTTC. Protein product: CASSLGTSGSNEQFF.

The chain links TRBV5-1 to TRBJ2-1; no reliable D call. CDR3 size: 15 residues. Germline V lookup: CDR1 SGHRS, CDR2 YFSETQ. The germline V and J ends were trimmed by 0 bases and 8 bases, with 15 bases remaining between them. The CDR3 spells CASSLGVAGRDEQFF. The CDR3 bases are TGCGCCAGCAGCTTGGGGGTGGCCGGACGCGATGAGCAGTTCTTC.

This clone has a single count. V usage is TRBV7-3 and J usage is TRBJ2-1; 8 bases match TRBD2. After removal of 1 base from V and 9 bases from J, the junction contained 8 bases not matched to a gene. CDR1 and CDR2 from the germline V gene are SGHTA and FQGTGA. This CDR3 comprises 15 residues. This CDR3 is CASSLSGRTSSEQFF. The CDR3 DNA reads TGTGCCAGCAGCTTAAGCGGGAGGACCTCCAGTGAGCAGTTCTTC.

CDR3 in DNA: TGTGCCAGCAGTCCCGGGGGGGCTTTCTACAATGAGCAGTTCTTC. Amino acid sequence: CASSPGGAFYNEQFF. V is TRBV2 and J is TRBJ2-1; 8 positions agree with TRBD2. This CDR3 has 15 residues. V lost 5 bases, J lost 3 bases, and 6 bases stayed unmatched. The germline CDR1 and CDR2 sequences are SNHLY and FYNNEI.

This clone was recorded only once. The CDR3 DNA sequence: TGTGCCAGCAGGGGCGAAGGTAGCGGGAGGGCGACAGGGAATGAGCAGTTCTTC. Protein: CASRGEGSGRATGNEQFF. The chain couples TRBV2 to TRBJ2-1; 11 bases fit TRBD2. V was pared by 6 bases and J by 7 bases, with 17 bases of the junction left unmatched. The CDR3 sequence is 18 residues long. The V gene's germline CDR1 is SNHLY and CDR2 FYNNEI.

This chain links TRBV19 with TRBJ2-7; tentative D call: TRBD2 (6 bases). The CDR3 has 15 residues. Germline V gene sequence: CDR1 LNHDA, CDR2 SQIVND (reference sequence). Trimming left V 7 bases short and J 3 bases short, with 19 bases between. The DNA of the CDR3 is TGTGCCAGTACCGCAGACGGTAGCGGACGCTACGAGCAGTACTTC. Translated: CASTADGSGRYEQYF.

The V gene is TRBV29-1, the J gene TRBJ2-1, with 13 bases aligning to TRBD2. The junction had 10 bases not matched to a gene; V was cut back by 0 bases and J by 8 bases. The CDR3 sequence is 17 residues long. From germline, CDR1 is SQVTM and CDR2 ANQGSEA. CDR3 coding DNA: TGCAGCGTTGAAGATCCCGGACTAGCGGGAGATATCGATGAGCAGTTCTTC. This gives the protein CSVEDPGLAGDIDEQFF.

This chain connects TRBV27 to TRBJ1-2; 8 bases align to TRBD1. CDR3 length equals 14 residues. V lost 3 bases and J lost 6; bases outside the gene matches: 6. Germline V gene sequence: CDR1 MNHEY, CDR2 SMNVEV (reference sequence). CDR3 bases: TGTGCCAGCAGTTTGGTCAGGACAGGGCATGGCTACACCTTC. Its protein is CASSLVRTGHGYTF.

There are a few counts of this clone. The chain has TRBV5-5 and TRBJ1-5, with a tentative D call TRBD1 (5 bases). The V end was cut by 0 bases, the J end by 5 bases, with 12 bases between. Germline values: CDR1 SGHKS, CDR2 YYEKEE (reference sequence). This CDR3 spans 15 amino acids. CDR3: CASSLVWGSDQPQHF. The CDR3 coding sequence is TGTGCCAGCAGCTTGGTGTGGGGGAGTGATCAGCCCCAGCATTTT.

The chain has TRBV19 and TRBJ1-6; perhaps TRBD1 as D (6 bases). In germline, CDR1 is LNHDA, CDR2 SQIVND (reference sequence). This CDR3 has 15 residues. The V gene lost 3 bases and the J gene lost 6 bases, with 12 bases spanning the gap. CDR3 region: CASSIGGAGNSPLHF. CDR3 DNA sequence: TGTGCCAGTAGTATTGGGGGGGCAGGTAATTCACCCCTCCACTTT.

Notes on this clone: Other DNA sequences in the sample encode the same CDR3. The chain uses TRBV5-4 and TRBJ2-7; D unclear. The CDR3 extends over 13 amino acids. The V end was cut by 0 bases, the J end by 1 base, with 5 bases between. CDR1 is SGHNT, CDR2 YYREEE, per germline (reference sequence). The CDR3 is CASSLVGSYEQYF. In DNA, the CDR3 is TGTGCCAGCAGCTTGGTGGGGTCCTACGAGCAGTACTTC. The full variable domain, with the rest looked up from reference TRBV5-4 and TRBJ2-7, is ETGVTQSPTHLIKTRGQQVTLRCSSQSGHNTVSWYQQALGQGPQFIFQYYREEENGRGNFPPRFSGLQFPNYSSELNVNALELDDSALYLCASSLVGSYEQYFGPGTRLTVT.